This TCR beta chain was sequenced for a study of T cell changes during pregnancy in multiple sclerosis. The CDR3 runs 15 residues. Germline CDR1 is WSHSY and CDR2 is SAAADI. V was pared by 3 bases and J by 5 bases, with 3 bases of the junction left unmatched. Produced via immunoSEQ multiplex PCR; TCRdb's table is partial and in-frame only. The data show approximately 40,000 clones, about 91% seen once. This TCR derives from a female donor with multiple sclerosis, enrolled in a pregnancy study. The chain employs TRBV10-2 and TRBJ1-5, with 11 bases aligning to TRBD1. Sequencing was performed on CD8+ T cells from peripheral blood mononuclear cells, taken after pregnancy. The CDR3, as DNA: TGCGCCAGCAGTGATAGGGGACAGGGGGATCAGCCCCAGCATTTT. Translated: CASSDRGQGDQPQHF.